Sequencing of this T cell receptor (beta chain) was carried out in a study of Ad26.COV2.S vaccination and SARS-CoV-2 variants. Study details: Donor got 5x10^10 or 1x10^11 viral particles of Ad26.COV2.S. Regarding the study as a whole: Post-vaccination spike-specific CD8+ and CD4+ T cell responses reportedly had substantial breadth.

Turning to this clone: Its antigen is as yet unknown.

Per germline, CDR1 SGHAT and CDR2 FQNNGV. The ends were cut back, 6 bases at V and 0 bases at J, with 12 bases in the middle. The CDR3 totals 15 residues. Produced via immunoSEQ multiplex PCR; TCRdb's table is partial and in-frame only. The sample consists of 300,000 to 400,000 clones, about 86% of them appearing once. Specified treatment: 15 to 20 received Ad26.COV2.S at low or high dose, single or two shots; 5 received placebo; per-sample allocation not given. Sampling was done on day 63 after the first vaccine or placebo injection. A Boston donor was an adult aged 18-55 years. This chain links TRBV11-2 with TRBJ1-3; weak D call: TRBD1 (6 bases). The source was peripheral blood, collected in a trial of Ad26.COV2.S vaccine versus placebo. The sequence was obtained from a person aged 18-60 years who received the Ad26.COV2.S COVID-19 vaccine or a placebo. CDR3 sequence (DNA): TGTGCCAGCAGTCCTGACAGGAGCTCTGGAAACACCATATATTTT. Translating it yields CASSPDRSSGNTIYF.